The 18 T cell receptor beta chains below were found in one sample sequenced in a study of blood T cells in healthy people across ages. It was with a sample-barcoded 5' primer and a J-beta primer mix that a second PCR of about 6 to 12 cycles was run. Each CDR3 protein is one row after TCRdb ran MiXCR on the 5' RACE reads. This sample has fewer than 800,000 distinct CDR3 sequences, with about 52% found just once. The sequenced material came from blood. All receptors come from a woman aged 55-70 years in good health.

The CDR3 DNA reads TGCAGTGCTAGAGGTCGGCAGGCCGTTTACAATGAGCAGTACTTC. This gives the protein CSARGRQAVYNEQYF. This chain links TRBV20-1 with TRBJ2-1, with D hard to call. Judging by the DNA end, TRBJ2-7 fits better; the J call may be wrong. The CDR3 runs to 15 residues. CDR1 and CDR2 from the germline V gene are DFQATT and SNEGSKA (reference sequence).

The chain links TRBV15 to TRBJ2-5, with TRBD2 as a possible D gene (5 bases). The CDR3 runs to 15 residues. The ends were cut back, 3 bases at V and 2 bases at J, with 13 bases in the middle. CDR1 and CDR2 (germline): LNHNV, YYDKDF (reference sequence). CDR3 amino acids: CATSRGLTGQETQYF. In nucleotides, the CDR3 is TGTGCCACCAGCAGGGGGTTAACGGGACAAGAGACCCAGTACTTC.

Ten or more counts support this clonotype. The rearrangement uses TRBV7-8 and TRBJ2-6; maybe TRBD2 (6 bases). Germline CDR1 and CDR2: SGHVS and FQNEAQ. V was trimmed by 3 bases and J by 4 bases, leaving 19 bases between them. CDR3 length equals 18 residues. This chain's CDR3 is CASSFRKEGILGANVLTF. Here the CDR3 DNA reads TGTGCCAGCAGCTTCCGGAAGGAGGGGATTTTAGGGGCCAACGTCCTGACTTTC.

This clonotype was seen a handful of times. The chain combines TRBV29-1 with TRBJ2-3; 8 bases line up with TRBD2. Per germline, CDR1 SQVTM and CDR2 ANQGSEA. The CDR3 covers 13 residues. The J segment lost 6 bases and the V segment lost 3 bases, leaving 5 bases of the junction unmatched. The CDR3 coding sequence is TGCAGCGTTGAGATCGGGGGGGCTGATACGCAGTATTTT. Residues: CSVEIGGADTQYF.

Comment on this clonotype: A much larger clone differs from this one at a single base, so this may be a read error. V usage is TRBV28 and J usage is TRBJ2-3, with 9 bases identical to TRBD2. Germline values: CDR1 MDHEN, CDR2 SYDVKM. The J segment lost 8 bases and the V segment lost 7 bases, leaving 7 bases of the junction unmatched. This CDR3 is built from 13 residues. The CDR3 sequence: CASKRGAGGTQYF. Here the CDR3 DNA reads TGTGCCAGCAAGCGGGGGGCGGGAGGTACGCAGTATTTT. Full variable domain (remainder filled in from reference TRBV28 and TRBJ2-3): DVKVTQSSRYLVKRTGEKVFLECVQDMDHENMFWYRQDPGLGLRLIYFSYDVKMKEKGDIPEGYSVSREKKERFSLILESASTNQTSMYLCASKRGAGGTQYFGPGTRLTVL.

This rearrangement joins TRBV2 to TRBJ2-4; 10 bases agree with TRBD2. Gene TRBJ2-7 matches the end of the DNA better, so the J call may be wrong. This CDR3 spans 15 amino acids. Germline values: CDR1 SNHLY, CDR2 FYNNEI. CDR3 in DNA: TGTGCCAGCAAAAATAGCGGGAGGTACTCCTACGAGCAGTACTTC. It translates to CASKNSGRYSYEQYF.

This chain joins TRBV30 and TRBJ2-5; unclear D gene. Trimming took off 1 base at V and 5 bases at J, with 2 bases between the two ends. CDR1 GTSNPN and CDR2 SVGIG come from the germline V gene (reference sequence). The CDR3 has 10 residues. The CDR3 is CAWSGETQYF. The CDR3 DNA follows: TGTGCCTGGAGTGGGGAGACCCAGTACTTC.

The genes are TRBV7-6 and TRBJ1-2, with TRBD1 as a possible D gene (5 bases). V was clipped by 2 bases and J by 8 bases, with 24 bases between them. Germline CDR1 SGHVS, CDR2 FNYEAQ. The CDR3 loop spans 17 amino acids. The DNA of the CDR3 is TGTGCCAGCAGCTTACATTGGGGCTCCCTAGGCGTCGACGGCTACACCTTC. Its protein product is CASSLHWGSLGVDGYTF.

The V and J genes are TRBV7-2 and TRBJ2-4; 11 positions match TRBD1. V lost 4 bases to trimming and J lost 1 base; unmatched junction nucleotides: 6. The CDR3 has 17 amino acids. Germline V gene lookup returns CDR1 SGHTA and CDR2 FQGNSA. The CDR3 sequence: CASSSGQGDWAKNIQYF. The CDR3 nucleotides are TGTGCCAGCAGCTCGGGACAGGGGGACTGGGCCAAAAACATTCAGTACTTC. The full variable domain, in which reference TRBV7-2 and TRBJ2-4 provide the parts outside the CDR3, is GAGVSQSPSNKVTEKGKDVELRCDPISGHTALYWYRQSLGQGLEFLIYFQGNSAPDKSGLPSDRFSAERTGGSVSTLTIQRTQQEDSAVYLCASSSGQGDWAKNIQYFGAGTRLSVL.

The rearrangement joins TRBV29-1 to TRBJ1-1; D not certain. Trimming pared 4 bases from V and 0 bases from J, leaving 6 bases between. The CDR3 sequence is 12 residues long. CDR1 is SQVTM, CDR2 ANQGSEA, per germline. The CDR3: CSVARLNTEAFF. The CDR3 nucleotides read TGCAGCGTTGCCCGACTGAACACTGAAGCTTTCTTT.

The chain couples TRBV6-2 or TRBV6-3 to TRBJ2-1; D remains ambiguous. V lost 0 bases to trimming and J lost 7 bases, with 7 bases between them. CDR1 and CDR2 (germline): MNHEY, SVGEGT. This CDR3 is 13 amino acids long. CDR3 bases: TGTGCCAGCAGTTACTCCGAGATGAATGAGCAGTTCTTC. Its translation: CASSYSEMNEQFF.

V usage is TRBV20-1 and J usage is TRBJ1-1; no definite D call. V lost 7 bases and J lost 0, with 15 bases in between. The CDR3 has 14 residues. Germline CDR1 and CDR2: DFQATT and SNEGSKA (reference sequence). CDR3 residues: CSGSGWALNTEAFF. As DNA, the CDR3 is TGCAGTGGTAGTGGATGGGCCTTGAACACTGAAGCTTTCTTT.

This clonotype was recorded only once. This chain uses TRBV6-1 with TRBJ2-2; D remains unclear. The CDR3 runs to 13 residues. CDR1 is MNHNS, CDR2 SASEGT, per germline. Trimming left V 7 bases short and J 3 bases short, with 9 bases between. CDR3 sequence reads: CASKSGDTGELFF. CDR3 coding DNA: TGTGCCAGCAAATCCGGAGACACCGGGGAGCTGTTTTTT.

This clonotype was observed at least ten times. The chain carries TRBV7-2 and TRBJ2-7; D perhaps matches TRBD1 (6 bases). Trimming stripped 4 bases from V and 0 bases from J, with 10 bases between. The CDR3 covers 14 residues. Looked up from germline, CDR1 is SGHTA and CDR2 is FQGNSA. CDR3 sequence (DNA): TGTGCCAGCAGCTCAAGACAGGACTCCTACGAGCAGTACTTC. This codes for CASSSRQDSYEQYF.

There are a few counts of this clonotype. J is TRBJ1-3 and V is TRBV29-1; D perhaps matches TRBD1 (5 bases). V gave up 6 bases and J gave up 4 bases, with 16 bases separating them. Germline lookup yields CDR1 SQVTM and CDR2 ANQGSEA. The CDR3 runs 14 residues. The CDR3 is CSVRGDASGNTIYF. The CDR3 coding sequence is TGCAGCGTGAGGGGAGATGCGAGCGGAAACACCATATATTTT.

The chain couples TRBV29-1 to TRBJ1-1, with TRBD1 matching 9 bases. This CDR3 comprises 14 residues. Germline CDR1 and CDR2: SQVTM and ANQGSEA. J lost 1 base, V lost 5 bases, and 5 bases had no gene match. DNA for the CDR3: TGCAGCGTTCGAAACAGGGGGCGGAACACTGAAGCTTTCTTT. Amino acid sequence: CSVRNRGRNTEAFF.

For this clonotype: The junction shows a germline mismatch at one end, possibly a read error. The rearrangement joins TRBV6-5 to TRBJ2-3; weak D call: TRBD2 (5 bases). From germline, CDR1 is MNHEY and CDR2 SVGAGI. The CDR3 is 15 residues long. CDR3 loop: CATSQRRLSTDTQYF. The CDR3 DNA is TGTGCCACCAGTCAGAGAAGACTAAGCACAGATACGCAGTATTTT.

The V call is TRBV5-6, the J call TRBJ2-5; 9 bases agree with TRBD1. This CDR3 has 16 residues. Germline-derived CDR1 and CDR2 are SGHDT and YYEEEE. V gave up 1 base and J gave up 5 bases; unmatched junction bases: 9. CDR3 DNA sequence: TGTGCCAGCAGCTTGTGGGGGACAGGGTCGCGTGAGACCCAGTACTTC. This encodes CASSLWGTGSRETQYF. Drawing the rest from reference TRBV5-6 and TRBJ2-5, the complete variable domain is DAGVTQSPTHLIKTRGQQVTLRCSPKSGHDTVSWYQQALGQGPQFIFQYYEEEERQRGNFPDRFSGHQFPNYSSELNVNALLLGDSALYLCASSLWGTGSRETQYFGPGTRLLVL.